There are many counts of the clone carrying this TCR beta chain. MiXCR was run by TCRdb on the 5' RACE reads, yielding one entry per CDR3 protein. This table has 25,000 to 30,000 distinct CDR3 sequences, more than 3.5% appearing once. The sample comes from a study of early T cells in non-severe SARS-CoV-2 infection. Whole-study context: Bulk RNA taken from unsorted whole blood was sequenced, leaving chains unpaired.

The CDR3 loop spans 16 amino acids. CDR1 is MNHEY, CDR2 SVGAGI, per germline. Trimming cost V 1 base and J 0 bases, with 10 bases left between them. The clonotype comes from an adult who was a healthcare worker with PCR-confirmed SARS-CoV-2 infection or an uninfected control (not recorded which). Specimen: whole blood. The chain is built from TRBV6-5 and TRBJ1-5; the D gene is possibly TRBD1 (6 bases). DNA for the CDR3: TGTGCCAGCAGTTACTTAAGGACAGCTAGCAATCAGCCCCAGCATTTT. Residues: CASSYLRTASNQPQHF.